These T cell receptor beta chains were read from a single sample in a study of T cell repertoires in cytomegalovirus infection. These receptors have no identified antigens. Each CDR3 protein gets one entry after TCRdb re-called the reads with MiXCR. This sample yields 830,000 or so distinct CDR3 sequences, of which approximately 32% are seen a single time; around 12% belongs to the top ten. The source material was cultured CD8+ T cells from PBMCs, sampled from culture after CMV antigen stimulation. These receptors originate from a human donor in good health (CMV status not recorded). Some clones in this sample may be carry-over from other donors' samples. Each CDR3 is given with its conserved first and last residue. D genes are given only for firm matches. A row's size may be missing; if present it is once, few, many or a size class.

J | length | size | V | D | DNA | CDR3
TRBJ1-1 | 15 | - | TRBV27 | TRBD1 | TGTGCCAGCAGTACAACCGGGACAGGGGTGGGTGAAGCTTTCTTT | CASSTTGTGVGEAFF
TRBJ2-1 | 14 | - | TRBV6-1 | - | TGTGCCAGCAGCCCCGGGGCATACTACAATGAGCAGTTCTTC | CASSPGAYYNEQFF
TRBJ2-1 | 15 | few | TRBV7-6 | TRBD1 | TGTGCTAGCAGCCAACAGGGGGCCCCCTACAATGAGCAGTTCTTC | CASSQQGAPYNEQFF
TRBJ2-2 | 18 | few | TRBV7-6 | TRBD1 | TGTGCCAGCAGCTCTCGGACAGGGGGCTATCCGATCACCGGGGAGCTGTTTTTT | CASSSRTGGYPITGELFF
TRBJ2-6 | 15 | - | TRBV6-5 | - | TGTGCCAGCAGTTATTCGGCAGCTGGGGCCAACGTCCTGACTTTC | CASSYSAAGANVLTF
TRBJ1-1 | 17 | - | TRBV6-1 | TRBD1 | TGTGCCAGCAGTTCTCCAGGGGGCCCTGGGATGAACACTGAAGCTTTCTTT | CASSSPGGPGMNTEAFF
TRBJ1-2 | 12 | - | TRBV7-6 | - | TGTGCCAGCAGCTTATGGACCTATGGCTACACCTTC | CASSLWTYGYTF
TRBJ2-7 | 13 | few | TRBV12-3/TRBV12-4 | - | TGTGCCAGCAGTTTAGCGCCCGTCTACGAGCAGTACTTC | CASSLAPVYEQYF
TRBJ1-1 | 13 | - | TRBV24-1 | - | TGTGCCACCAGTGGGAGTGGGCACACTGAAGCTTTCTTT | CATSGSGHTEAFF
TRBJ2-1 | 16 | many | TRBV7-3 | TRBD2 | TGTGCCAGCAGCCTAACCGGGGGGGCCTGGGGCAATGAGCAGTTCTTC | CASSLTGGAWGNEQFF
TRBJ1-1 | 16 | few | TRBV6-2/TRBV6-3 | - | TGTGCCAGCAGTTACCCTGTCCCGGTGTCGGACACTGAAGCTTTCTTT | CASSYPVPVSDTEAFF
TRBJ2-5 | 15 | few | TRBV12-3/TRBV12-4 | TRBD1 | TGTGCCAGCAGTTTAGTGCCAGGGGGCCAAGAGACCCAGTACTTC | CASSLVPGGQETQYF
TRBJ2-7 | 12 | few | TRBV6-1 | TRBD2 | TGTGCGAGCGGGGAGAGCACCTACGAGCAGTACTTC | CASGESTYEQYF
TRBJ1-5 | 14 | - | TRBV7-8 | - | TGTGCCAGCAGCCTAGGAGGGGGTTACCTGCCCCAGCATTTT | CASSLGGGYLPQHF
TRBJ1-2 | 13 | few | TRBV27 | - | TGTGCCAGCAGTTCCCGGGGGTTCTATGGCTACACCTTC | CASSSRGFYGYTF
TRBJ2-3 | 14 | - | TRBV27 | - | TGTGCCACCTCCCCCGGACCCGGCGGAGATACGCAGTATTTT | CATSPGPGGDTQYF
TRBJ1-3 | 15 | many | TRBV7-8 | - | TGTGCCAGCAGCAGACAGTTAAGCTCTGGAAACACCATATATTTT | CASSRQLSSGNTIYF
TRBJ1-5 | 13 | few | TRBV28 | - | TGTGCCAGCAGTTTAATCGCCAGTCAGCCCCAGCATTTT | CASSLIASQPQHF
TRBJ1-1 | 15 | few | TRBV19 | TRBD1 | TGTGCCAGCGGGGGACCGGGACAGGGGGCCGCTGAAGCTTTCTTT | CASGGPGQGAAEAFF
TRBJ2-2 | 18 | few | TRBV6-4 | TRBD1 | TGTGCCAGCAGTCCCTCTACCTATGACAGGGCGAACACCGGGGAGCTGTTTTTT | CASSPSTYDRANTGELFF
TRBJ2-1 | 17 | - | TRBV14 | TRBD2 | TGTGCCAGCAGCCAACGGCTAGCGGGGAGCTCCTACACTGAGCAGTTCTTC | CASSQRLAGSSYTEQFF
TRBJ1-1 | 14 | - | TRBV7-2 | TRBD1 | TGTGCCAGCAGAGAAACAGGGGCCTACACTGAAGCTTTCTTT | CASRETGAYTEAFF
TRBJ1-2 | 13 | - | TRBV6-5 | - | TGTGCCAGCACCCCATTCAAAGGAGATGGCTACACCTTC | CASTPFKGDGYTF
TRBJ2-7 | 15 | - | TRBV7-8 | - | TGTGCCAGCAGCACCCGGGACCACGGGGGCTACGGGCAGTACTTC | CASSTRDHGGYGQYF
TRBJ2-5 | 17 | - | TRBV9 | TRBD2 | TGTGCCAGCAGCGTAGCGTGGCTAGCGGGGGCATTGGAGACCCAGTACTTC | CASSVAWLAGALETQYF
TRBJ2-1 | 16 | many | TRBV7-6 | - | TGTGCCAGCAGCCCCAGGTCAGGGAGCTCCTACAATGAGCAGTTCTTC | CASSPRSGSSYNEQFF
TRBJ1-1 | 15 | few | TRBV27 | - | TGTGCCAGCAGTACCGACCCAGCAGCCTACACTGAAGCTTTCTTT | CASSTDPAAYTEAFF
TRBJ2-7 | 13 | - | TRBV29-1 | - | TGCAGCGCTGTGATCTCCCAGCGCTACGAGCAGTACTTC | CSAVISQRYEQYF
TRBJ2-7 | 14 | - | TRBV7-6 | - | TGTGCCAGCAGCCTAGGGGGTGTGTACTACGAGCAGTACTTC | CASSLGGVYYEQYF
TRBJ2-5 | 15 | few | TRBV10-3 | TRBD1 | TGTGCCATCAGTGAGTCGCCAGGGGGACAAGAGACCCAGTACTTC | CAISESPGGQETQYF
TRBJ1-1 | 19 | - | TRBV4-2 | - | TGTGCCAGCAGCCAATCGAAAGATCGCCCACAGGGATCCGAAACTGAAGCTTTCTTT | CASSQSKDRPQGSETEAFF
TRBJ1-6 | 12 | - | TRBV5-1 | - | TGCGCCAGCAGCTCGGAAGGGCCTCCCCTCCACTTT | CASSSEGPPLHF
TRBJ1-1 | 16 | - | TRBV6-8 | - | TGTGCCAGTACCCCTGTTAAGACACCCGAGAAGACTGAAGCTTTCTTT | CASTPVKTPEKTEAFF
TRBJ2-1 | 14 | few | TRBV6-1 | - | TGTGCCAGCGGAGTGAACAGGATTTACAATGAGCAGTTCTTC | CASGVNRIYNEQFF
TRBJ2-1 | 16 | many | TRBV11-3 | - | TGTGCCAGCAGCTTAAGGGGCGCAGGGTCCTACAATGAGCAGTTCTTC | CASSLRGAGSYNEQFF
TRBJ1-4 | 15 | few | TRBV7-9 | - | TGTGCCAGCAGCCCGACCCAGAGTGGTAATGAAAAACTGTTTTTT | CASSPTQSGNEKLFF
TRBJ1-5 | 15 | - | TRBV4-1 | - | TGCGCCAGCAGCCAAGATTCAGGGCCTAATCAGCCCCAGCATTTT | CASSQDSGPNQPQHF
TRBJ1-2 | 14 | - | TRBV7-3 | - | TGTGCCAGCAGCTCCCCTGGGGCTGGGAATGGCTACACCTTC | CASSSPGAGNGYTF
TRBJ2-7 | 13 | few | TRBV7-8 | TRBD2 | TGTGCCACCGAGGCGCTAGCGGGGGTAGAGCAGTACTTC | CATEALAGVEQYF
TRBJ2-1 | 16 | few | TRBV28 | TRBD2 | TGTGCCAGCAGTTTATTCCAGCGGGGCTCCTACAATGAGCAGTTCTTC | CASSLFQRGSYNEQFF
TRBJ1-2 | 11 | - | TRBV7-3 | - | TGTGGCAGCACCTCCGCCCAGGGCTACACCTTC | CGSTSAQGYTF
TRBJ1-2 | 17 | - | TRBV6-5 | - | TGTGCCAGCAGTTACTCCCAGATGGGCACCCAAGTATATGGCTACACCTTC | CASSYSQMGTQVYGYTF
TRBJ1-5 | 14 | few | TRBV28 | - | TGTGCCAGCAGTCATGAATATAGCAATCAGCCCCAGCATTTT | CASSHEYSNQPQHF
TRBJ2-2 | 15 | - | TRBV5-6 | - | TGTGCCAGCAGCTTTAACAGGGTTCTCACCGGGGAGCTGTTTTTT | CASSFNRVLTGELFF
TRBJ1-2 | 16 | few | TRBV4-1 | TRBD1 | TGCGCCAGCAGCCAAGTCCAAGGGGGCGACTCCTATGGCTACACCTTC | CASSQVQGGDSYGYTF
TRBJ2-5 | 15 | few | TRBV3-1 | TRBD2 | TGTGCCAGCAGCCAAGAGGGGACTAGTTCGGAGACCCAGTACTTC | CASSQEGTSSETQYF
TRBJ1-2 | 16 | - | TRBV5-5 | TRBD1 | TGTGCCAGCAGCTTGATCCAGGGGGCCCCTTACTATGGCTACACCTTC | CASSLIQGAPYYGYTF
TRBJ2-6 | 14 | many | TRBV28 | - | TGTGCCAGCAGAGAAGGAGCCGGGGCCAACGTCCTGACTTTC | CASREGAGANVLTF
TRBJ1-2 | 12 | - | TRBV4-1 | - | TGCGCCAGCAGCCAAGAAGCCTATGGCTACACCTTC | CASSQEAYGYTF
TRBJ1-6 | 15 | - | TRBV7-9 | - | TGTGCCAGCGCTCGCCAACAGGGTAATAATTCACCCCTCCACTTT | CASARQQGNNSPLHF
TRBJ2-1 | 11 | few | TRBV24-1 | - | TGTGCCACCAGCCGGGGACCCGAGCAGTTCTTC | CATSRGPEQFF